Each of the 20 T cell receptor beta chains below was sequenced from the same sample in a study of T cells after yellow fever vaccination. TCRdb called the 5' RACE reads again in MiXCR, with one record for every CDR3 protein. The profile shows roughly 250,000 distinct CDR3 sequences, roughly 13% of them singletons. The sample consisted of CD4+ T cells sorted from PBMCs, taken 45 days after the yellow fever booster vaccination. The source is a young man who received the YFV17D yellow fever vaccine.

J is TRBJ2-2 and V is TRBV6-6; D possibly corresponds to TRBD1 (6 bases). The germline V gene encodes CDR1 MNHNY and CDR2 SVGAGI (reference sequence). The CDR3 length is 13 residues. The ends were cut back, 5 bases at V and 6 bases at J, with 10 bases in the middle. CDR3 loop: CASSRQDAGELFF. The CDR3 region has the DNA TGTGCCAGCAGTCGACAGGACGCCGGGGAGCTGTTTTTT.

The rearrangement uses TRBV7-8 and TRBJ2-1; TRBD2 aligns across 8 bases. The CDR3 has 16 residues. V lost 0 bases to trimming and J lost 6 bases; unmatched junction nucleotides: 7. The V gene's germline CDR1 is SGHVS and CDR2 FQNEAQ. The CDR3 sequence is CASSLASLAGGNEQFF. The CDR3 DNA is TGTGCCAGCAGCTTAGCGAGTCTGGCGGGAGGCAATGAGCAGTTCTTC.

This clonotype was recorded a few times. The chain uses TRBV12-3 or TRBV12-4 and TRBJ2-7; TRBD2 agrees at 13 bases. This CDR3 has 15 residues. V shed 3 bases and J 7 bases; nucleotides not matched to a gene: 6. The CDR3 reads CASSFRTSGSREQYF. The CDR3 DNA follows: TGTGCCAGCAGTTTTCGGACTAGCGGGAGTAGGGAGCAGTACTTC.

V and J are TRBV10-3 and TRBJ2-1, with 7 bases that match TRBD2. The CDR3 covers 14 residues. CDR1 and CDR2 from the germline V gene are ENHRY and SYGVKD. V gave up 3 bases and J gave up 6 bases; unmatched junction bases: 5. The CDR3 bases are TGTGCCATCAGTGACGGGACTACCCCCAATGAGCAGTTCTTC. As protein: CAISDGTTPNEQFF.

This chain links TRBV7-2 with TRBJ2-2; the D gene is possibly TRBD1 (6 bases). There are 15 residues in the CDR3. Trimming took 5 bases from V and 5 from J, leaving 15 bases between them. Germline V lookup: CDR1 SGHTA, CDR2 FQGNSA. CDR3 sequence (DNA): TGTGCCAGCAGCCCCAGGGGACGTGAGACCGGGGAGCTGTTTTTT. Its protein product is CASSPRGRETGELFF.

This clonotype was counted only a few times. The chain combines TRBV18 with TRBJ2-5; 8 positions agree with TRBD2. Per the germline V gene, CDR1 is KGHSH and CDR2 is LQKENI. This CDR3 comprises 15 residues. V trimming: 2 bases; J trimming: 5 bases; junction bases outside the gene matches: 7. CDR3 sequence (DNA): TGTGCCAGCTCACCAGGAGCAGCGGGAGTGGAGACCCAGTACTTC. It specifies CASSPGAAGVETQYF.

This clonotype was seen only once. The gene calls are TRBV7-8 and TRBJ1-1; D ambiguous. CDR1 and CDR2 (germline): SGHVS, FQNEAQ. The CDR3 runs to 13 residues. Trimming took 1 base from V and 9 from J, leaving 12 bases between them. CDR3 region: CASSLGFVLQAFF. DNA for the CDR3: TGTGCCAGCAGCTTAGGGTTCGTTTTGCAAGCTTTCTTT.

The table lists this clonotype with many counts. The chain carries TRBV7-9 and TRBJ2-1; TRBD2 is a possible D gene (5 bases). The CDR3 has 12 residues. V was cut by 8 bases and J by 9 bases, with 14 bases left in between. CDR1 and CDR2 (germline): SEHNR, FQNEAQ (reference sequence). The CDR3 DNA reads TGTGCCAGCGACCCCATAGAGGGTGAGCAGTTCTTC. Amino acids: CASDPIEGEQFF.

This clonotype was observed a handful of times. The rearrangement joins TRBV7-2 to TRBJ1-5, with 10 nucleotides matching TRBD1. The ends lost 1 base at V and 1 base at J; junction bases unmatched: 1. This CDR3 is built from 16 residues. Per the germline V gene, CDR1 is SGHTA and CDR2 is FQGNSA. The CDR3 region has the DNA TGTGCCAGCAGCTTAGGGACAGGGGGGAGCAATCAGCCCCAGCATTTT. Its protein product is CASSLGTGGSNQPQHF.

This clonotype appeared a few times. The chain combines TRBV18 with TRBJ2-7, with TRBD2 matching over 12 bases. The CDR3 sequence is 16 residues long. From germline, CDR1 is KGHSH and CDR2 LQKENI. V shed 3 bases, J shed 5 bases, and the junction held 8 bases outside the gene matches. This CDR3 reads CASSPLLAGGRDEQYF. For the CDR3, the DNA is TGTGCCAGCTCACCTCTACTAGCGGGAGGTAGGGACGAGCAGTACTTC. Full variable domain (rest looked up from reference TRBV18 and TRBJ2-7): NAGVMQNPRHLVRRRGQEARLRCSPMKGHSHVYWYRQLPEEGLKFMVYLQKENIIDESGMPKERFSAEFPKEGPSILRIQQVVRGDSAAYFCASSPLLAGGRDEQYFGPGTRLTVT.

This clonotype was seen more than once but under ten times. This chain connects TRBV9 to TRBJ1-2; D not resolved. CDR1 and CDR2 (germline): SGDLS, YYNGEE. Between the trimmed V and J ends, which lost 4 bases and 0 bases, there was a span of 13 bases. This CDR3 comprises 15 residues. CDR3 DNA: TGTGCCAGCAGCCCCCTGGGTACAGCTAACTATGGCTACACCTTC. Protein product: CASSPLGTANYGYTF.

The chain is built from TRBV29-1 and TRBJ2-5; TRBD2 matches at 8 bases. CDR1 SQVTM and CDR2 ANQGSEA come from the germline V gene. The length of the CDR3 is 14 residues. V lost 4 bases and J lost 1; bases outside the gene matches: 5. The CDR3 nucleotides are TGCAGCGTTGCGGTAGCGGGACCCCAAGAGACCCAGTACTTC. Its translation is CSVAVAGPQETQYF.

In its sample, this clonotype was seen a few times. J is TRBJ2-2 and V is TRBV2; a weak D match, TRBD2 (6 bases). V was pared by 10 bases and J by 7 bases, with 16 bases between. CDR1 SNHLY and CDR2 FYNNEI come from the germline V gene. The CDR3 has 13 residues. The CDR3 bases are TGTGCCATCGACGCTAGCGTAGGCGGGGAGCTGTTTTTT. Protein sequence: CAIDASVGGELFF.

This clonotype has at least ten counts. The chain joins TRBV7-2 to TRBJ2-5; TRBD2 aligns across 10 bases. The germline V gene encodes CDR1 SGHTA and CDR2 FQGNSA. This CDR3 has 13 residues. Trimming took 0 bases from V and 14 from J; bases not matched to a gene: 6. The CDR3 loop reads CASSLALAGEFYF. CDR3 nucleotides: TGTGCCAGCAGCTTAGCTCTAGCGGGAGAGTTTTACTTC.

This chain links TRBV6-5 with TRBJ2-2; 8 bases are a match to TRBD2. Germline CDR1 is MNHEY and CDR2 is SVGAGI. The CDR3 has 17 residues. Germline trimming cut 0 bases from V and 5 bases from J; bases unmatched to any gene: 8. CDR3 sequence reads: CASSYSPAGGQTGELFF. The CDR3 DNA sequence: TGTGCCAGCAGTTACTCGCCCGCGGGAGGACAAACCGGGGAGCTGTTTTTT.

This clonotype was seen ten or more times. This rearrangement joins TRBV29-1 to TRBJ1-1; TRBD1 is a possible D gene (5 bases). This CDR3 contains 10 residues. The V end was cut by 7 bases, the J end by 7 bases, with 10 bases between. The V gene's germline CDR1 is SQVTM and CDR2 ANQGSEA. CDR3 nucleotides: TGCAGCGCAGCAACAGGTGAAGCTTTCTTT. This codes for CSAATGEAFF.

The chain is built from TRBV5-1 and TRBJ2-1; 8 nucleotides match TRBD2. Trimming removed 5 bases from V and 6 bases from J; junction bases left unmatched: 13. CDR3 size: 16 residues. Germline CDR1 SGHRS, CDR2 YFSETQ. CDR3 nucleotide sequence: TGCGCCAGCAGTCAGCTTAGCGGGATCGTAGGCAATGAGCAGTTCTTC. It yields the protein CASSQLSGIVGNEQFF.

The chain recombines TRBV5-1 with TRBJ1-2; a weak D match, TRBD1 (5 bases). CDR1 SGHRS and CDR2 YFSETQ come from the germline V gene. This CDR3 is 13 amino acids long. The V gene lost 0 bases and the J gene lost 7 bases, with 10 bases spanning the gap. DNA for the CDR3: TGCGCCAGCAGCTTGGAAGGGGCCAGTGGCTACACCTTC. Amino acids: CASSLEGASGYTF.

The chain links TRBV25-1 to TRBJ1-5; D remains ambiguous. The CDR3 is made up of 13 amino acids. The V end lost 5 bases, the J end lost 9 bases, and 14 bases lay between the germline ends. In germline, CDR1 is MGHDK, CDR2 SYGVNS. The CDR3 reads CASSRWVEGPQHF. The CDR3 DNA reads TGTGCCAGCAGTCGGTGGGTCGAGGGGCCCCAGCATTTT.

This clonotype appeared a few times. The genes are TRBV7-8 and TRBJ1-5, with D possibly matching TRBD1 (5 bases). The CDR3 contains 16 residues. V lost 1 base and J 3 bases, leaving 13 bases between the germline ends. Germline-derived CDR1 and CDR2 are SGHVS and FQNEAQ. CDR3 sequence reads: CASSLVPGRINQPQHF. The CDR3 DNA is TGTGCCAGCAGCTTAGTCCCGGGACGGATCAATCAGCCCCAGCATTTT.